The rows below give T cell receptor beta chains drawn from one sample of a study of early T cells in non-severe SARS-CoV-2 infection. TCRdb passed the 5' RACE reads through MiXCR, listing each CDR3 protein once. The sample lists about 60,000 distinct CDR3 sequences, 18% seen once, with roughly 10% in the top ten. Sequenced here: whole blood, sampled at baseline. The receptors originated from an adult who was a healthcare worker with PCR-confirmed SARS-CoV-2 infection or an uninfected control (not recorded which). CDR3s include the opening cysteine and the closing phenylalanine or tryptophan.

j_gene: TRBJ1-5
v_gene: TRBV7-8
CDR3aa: CASSLVTGGGHQPQHF

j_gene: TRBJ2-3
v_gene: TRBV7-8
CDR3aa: CASSPRGGTDTQYF

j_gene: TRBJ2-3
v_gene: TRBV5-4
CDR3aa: CASSSTPWILATSTDTQYF

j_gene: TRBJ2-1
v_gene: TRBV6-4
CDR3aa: CASSDSVAYSYNEQFF

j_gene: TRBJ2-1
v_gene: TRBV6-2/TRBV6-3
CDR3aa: CASRPSGSTNEQFF

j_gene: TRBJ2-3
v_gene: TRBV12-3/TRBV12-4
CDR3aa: CASSSHTGTQYF

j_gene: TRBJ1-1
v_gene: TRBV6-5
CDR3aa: CASSFDRDEAFF

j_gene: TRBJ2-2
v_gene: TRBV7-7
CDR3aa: CASSLGRGQAGELFF

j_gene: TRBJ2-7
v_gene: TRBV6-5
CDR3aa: CASSSTSGRAYYEQYF

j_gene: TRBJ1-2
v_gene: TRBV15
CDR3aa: CATSRGTPSGYGYTF

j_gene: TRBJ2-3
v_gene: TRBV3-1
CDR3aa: CASSRQAGQPYF

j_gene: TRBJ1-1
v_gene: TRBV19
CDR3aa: CASSPARFEHTEAFF

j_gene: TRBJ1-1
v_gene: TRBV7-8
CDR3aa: CASSRTQVGLTEAFF

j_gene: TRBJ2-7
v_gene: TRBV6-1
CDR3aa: CASSVQGTLYEQYF

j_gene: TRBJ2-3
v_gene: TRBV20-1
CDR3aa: CSGESSGRLDTQYF

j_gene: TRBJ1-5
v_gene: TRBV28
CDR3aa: CASSFAGIAARAQHF

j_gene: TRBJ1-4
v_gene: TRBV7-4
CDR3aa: CASSFFACGTGRKKLFF

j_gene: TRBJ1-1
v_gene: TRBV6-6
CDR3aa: CASSYGATGVSVKTEAFF

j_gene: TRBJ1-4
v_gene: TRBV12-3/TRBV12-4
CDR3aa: CASSLSQVLDEKLFF

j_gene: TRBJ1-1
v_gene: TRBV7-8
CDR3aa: CASSPVRRERLNTEAFF

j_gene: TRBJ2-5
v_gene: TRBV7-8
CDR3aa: CASSSGLASETQYF

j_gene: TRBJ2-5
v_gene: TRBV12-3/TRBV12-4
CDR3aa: CASSPGDRYQETQYF

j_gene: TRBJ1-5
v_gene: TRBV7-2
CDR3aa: CASSSDLGNQPQHF

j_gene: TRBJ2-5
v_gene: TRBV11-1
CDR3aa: CASSLNRAPQETQYF

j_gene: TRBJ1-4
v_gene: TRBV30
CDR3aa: CAWSVGYSHNKKLFF

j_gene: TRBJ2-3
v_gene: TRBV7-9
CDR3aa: CASSLATGRQYF

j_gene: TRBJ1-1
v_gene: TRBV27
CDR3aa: CASKGDGYEAFF

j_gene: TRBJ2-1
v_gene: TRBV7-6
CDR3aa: CASSLGHNSYNEQFF

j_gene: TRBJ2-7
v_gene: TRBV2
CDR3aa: CASSDTRKYEQYF

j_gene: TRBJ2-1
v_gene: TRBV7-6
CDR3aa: CASSLVGGDEQFF

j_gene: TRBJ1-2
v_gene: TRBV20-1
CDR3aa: CSATPQGYYGYTF

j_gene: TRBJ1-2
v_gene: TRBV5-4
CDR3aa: CASMGLWGYTF

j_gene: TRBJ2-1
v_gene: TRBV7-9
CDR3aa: CASSLRAGAPSSYNEQFF

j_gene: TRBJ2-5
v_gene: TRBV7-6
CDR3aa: CASSRSGNQETQYF

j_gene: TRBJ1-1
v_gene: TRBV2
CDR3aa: CASSEQIAGATEAFF

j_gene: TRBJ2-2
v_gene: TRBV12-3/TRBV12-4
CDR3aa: CASSYRQGANGELFF

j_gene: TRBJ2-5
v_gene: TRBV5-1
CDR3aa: CASSWGAQETQYF

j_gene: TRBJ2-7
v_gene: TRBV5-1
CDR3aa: CASSGGTAYEQYF

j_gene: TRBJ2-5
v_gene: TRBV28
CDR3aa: CASSRDRENLKETQYF

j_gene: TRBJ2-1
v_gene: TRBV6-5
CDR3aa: CASSYAEQGADSSSYNEQFF

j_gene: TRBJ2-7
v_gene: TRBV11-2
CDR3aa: CASSLVGISYEQYF

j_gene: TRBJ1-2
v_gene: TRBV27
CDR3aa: CASSLSYGFGYTF

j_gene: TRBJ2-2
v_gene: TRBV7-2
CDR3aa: CASSVLAGGTGELFF

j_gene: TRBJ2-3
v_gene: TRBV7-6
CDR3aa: CASSLDPGTDTQYF

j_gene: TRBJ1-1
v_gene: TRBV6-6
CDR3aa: CASSYGGTDTEAFF

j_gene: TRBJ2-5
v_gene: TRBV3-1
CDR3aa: CASSHPGTSGRETQYF

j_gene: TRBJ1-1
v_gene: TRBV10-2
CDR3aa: CATWGTEAFF

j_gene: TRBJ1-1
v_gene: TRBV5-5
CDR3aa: CASSIGQGNTEAFF

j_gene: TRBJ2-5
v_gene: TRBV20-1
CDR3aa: CSAIAGGPYQETQYF

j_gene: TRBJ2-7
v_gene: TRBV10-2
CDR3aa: CASSDAGGVYEQYF